The 26 T cell receptor beta chains reported below all come from one sample, sequenced in a study of cytomegalovirus exposure and HLA in healthy donors. PCR involved 60 Vbeta and 13 Jbeta primers. Only in-frame clones appear in the TCRdb table, and some are missing; sequencing was by immunoSEQ multiplex PCR. Of around 130,000 clones listed, around four fifths are singletons. The sample comprised PBMCs. The receptors were gathered from a boy aged 5 to 17 in good health and CMV-seronegative.

This sequence joins TRBV21-1 and TRBJ2-6; the table's D gene call, TRBD1, was not cross checked with the DNA. TRBV21-1 is noted as a pseudogene. This CDR3 region has 19 residues. CDR3 amino acids: CASSKAWGTQETGANVLTF. The CDR3 DNA sequence: TGTGCCAGCAGCAAAGCGTGGGGGACACAGGAGACTGGGGCCAACGTCCTGACTTTC.

The chain is built from TRBV27 and TRBJ2-3; D perhaps matches TRBD2 (7 bases). The germline V gene has CDR1 MNHEY and CDR2 SMNVEV (reference sequence). This CDR3 contains 15 residues. V lost 4 bases and J lost 1, with 12 bases in between. The CDR3, as DNA: TGTGCCAGCAGTTCCTTAGGGGGGGGCACAGATACGCAGTATTTT. Translation: CASSSLGGGTDTQYF.

The chain recombines TRBV27 with TRBJ2-1, with 11 bases identical to TRBD2. CDR3 size: 16 residues. J gave up 8 bases and V 2 bases, and 8 bases lay outside the gene matches. CDR1 and CDR2 (germline): MNHEY, SMNVEV (reference sequence). The CDR3 sequence: CASSLEGTSGSYEQFF. The CDR3 nucleotides read TGTGCCAGCAGTTTAGAGGGAACTAGCGGGAGCTATGAGCAGTTCTTC.

The chain has TRBV5-4 and TRBJ1-4, with 7 bases aligning to TRBD1. This CDR3 is 15 amino acids long. V was clipped by 3 bases and J by 3 bases; unmatched bases: 5. The germline gives CDR1 SGHNT, CDR2 YYREEE (reference sequence). The CDR3 bases are TGTGCCAGCAGCTCGTGGACAGGTGCTAATGAAAAACTGTTTTTT. Translated, it gives CASSSWTGANEKLFF.

The chain combines TRBV9 with TRBJ2-7, with 13 bases fitting TRBD2. V trimming: 4 bases; J trimming: 3 bases; junction bases outside the gene matches: 7. CDR3 size: 16 residues. Germline V CDR1 and CDR2: SGDLS, YYNGEE. The DNA of the CDR3 is TGTGCCAGCAGCTCCCGGACTAGCGGGAGTTTCTACGAGCAGTACTTC. Its translation: CASSSRTSGSFYEQYF.

The chain is built from TRBV4-1 and TRBJ2-7; no definite D call. CDR3 length: 15 amino acids. Trimming removed 0 bases from V and 2 bases from J, with 11 bases in between. The germline CDR1 and CDR2 sequences are MGHRA and YSYEKL. The CDR3 region is CASSQDRTTPYEQYF. CDR3 bases: TGCGCCAGCAGCCAAGACCGCACGACTCCCTACGAGCAGTACTTC.

The rearrangement links TRBV9 to TRBJ2-1, with 9 bases lining up with TRBD2. Germline-derived CDR1 and CDR2 are SGDLS and YYNGEE. Trimming at V came to 0 bases and at J to 6 bases, leaving 7 bases not matched to a gene. The CDR3 totals 16 residues. CDR3 sequence (DNA): TGTGCCAGCAGCGTAGTAGCTAGCGGGATATTCAATGAGCAGTTCTTC. It codes for CASSVVASGIFNEQFF.

The chain links TRBV9 to TRBJ2-2; 12 nucleotides agree with TRBD2. Germline loops: CDR1 SGDLS, CDR2 YYNGEE. J was trimmed by 3 bases and V by 4 bases; bases with no gene match: 7. The CDR3 is 17 amino acids. CDR3 in DNA: TGTGCCAGCAGCCCCGGGACTAGCGGGTCTTACACCGGGGAGCTGTTTTTT. This sequence encodes CASSPGTSGSYTGELFF.

This clone was observed a handful of times. The gene calls are TRBV7-6 and TRBJ2-5; unclear D gene. The CDR3 runs to 16 residues. Trimming left V 5 bases short and J 3 bases short, with 19 bases between. Germline V gene data show CDR1 as SGHVS and CDR2 as FNYEAQ. The CDR3 nucleotides read TGTGCCAGCAGCGGTCTGACTGGAAGCTCAGAAGAGACCCAGTACTTC. Amino acids: CASSGLTGSSEETQYF.

The rearrangement links TRBV4-1 to TRBJ2-1, with 13 bases aligning to TRBD2. Trimming cost V 2 bases and J 9 bases; bases outside gene matches: 7. The CDR3 covers 16 residues. In germline, CDR1 is MGHRA, CDR2 YSYEKL. As DNA, the CDR3 is TGCGCCAGCAGCCAACCCACTAGCGGGAGGGCATCTGAGCAGTTCTTC. Amino acids: CASSQPTSGRASEQFF.

The rearrangement joins TRBV10-3 to TRBJ2-1, with 7 nucleotides matching TRBD2. Losses at the gene ends were 4 bases for V and 5 bases for J; bases not matched to a gene: 11. Germline assignment: CDR1 ENHRY and CDR2 SYGVKD. The CDR3 contains 16 residues. CDR3 bases: TGTGCCATCAGTGGAGACCTAGCGGACGACGACAATGAGCAGTTCTTC. It codes for CAISGDLADDDNEQFF.

The chain has TRBV4-2 and TRBJ2-7, with D maybe TRBD1 (7 bases). Germline CDR1 is LGHNA and CDR2 is YNFKEQ. Trimming pared 3 bases from V and 6 bases from J, leaving 12 bases between. The CDR3 extends over 13 amino acids. This CDR3 reads CASSHAQGGEQYF. CDR3 sequence (DNA): TGTGCCAGCAGCCACGCTCAGGGGGGCGAGCAGTACTTC.

The gene calls are TRBV10-3 and TRBJ2-2, with D possibly matching TRBD1 (5 bases). Trimming shortened V by 4 bases and J by 4 bases, and 7 bases separated the two germline ends. This CDR3 comprises 13 residues. Looked up from germline, CDR1 is ENHRY and CDR2 is SYGVKD. CDR3 nucleotide sequence: TGTGCCATCAGTGCCAGGGCCACCGGGGAGCTGTTTTTT. Translation: CAISARATGELFF.

The chain has TRBV7-2 and TRBJ1-1, with D maybe TRBD1 (5 bases). Germline-derived CDR1 and CDR2 are SGHTA and FQGNSA. This CDR3 contains 14 residues. V dropped 4 bases and J dropped 0 bases, with 9 bases sitting between them. CDR3 protein: CASSSSTVNTEAFF. For the CDR3, the DNA is TGTGCCAGCAGCTCCTCGACAGTGAACACTGAAGCTTTCTTT.

This clone was found once. The V and J genes are TRBV30 and TRBJ1-5; D is perhaps TRBD1 (5 bases). This CDR3 is 15 amino acids long. Trimming took 2 bases from V and 1 from J, leaving 12 bases between them. Germline V lookup: CDR1 GTSNPN, CDR2 SVGIG (reference sequence). The CDR3 loop reads CAWSSGRASNQPQHF. CDR3 sequence (DNA): TGTGCCTGGAGTAGTGGCAGGGCGAGCAATCAGCCCCAGCATTTT.

The V and J genes are TRBV19 and TRBJ1-1; the D is unclear. Germline loops: CDR1 LNHDA, CDR2 SQIVND (reference sequence). CDR3 length: 17 amino acids. Trimming pared 1 base from V and 3 bases from J, leaving 18 bases between. For the CDR3, the DNA is TGTGCCAGTAGTATAGCGGGGTCTCTCTTAAGGGACACTGAAGCTTTCTTT. It translates to CASSIAGSLLRDTEAFF.

J is TRBJ2-2 and V is TRBV7-9; TRBD1 agrees at 7 bases. V trimming: 4 bases; J trimming: 5 bases; junction bases outside the gene matches: 10. The CDR3 totals 16 residues. The V gene's germline CDR1 is SEHNR and CDR2 FQNEAQ (reference sequence). The CDR3 DNA reads as TGTGCCAGCAGCTCTCCCGGGACAGTAGGAACCGGGGAGCTGTTTTTT. Protein: CASSSPGTVGTGELFF.

The chain uses TRBV11-2 and TRBJ2-1; D possibly corresponds to TRBD2 (7 bases). The V gene lost 3 bases and the J gene lost 8 bases, with 11 bases spanning the gap. CDR3 size: 13 residues. The germline V gene has CDR1 SGHAT and CDR2 FQNNGV. The chain's CDR3 is CASSFEGGYEQFF. CDR3 coding DNA: TGTGCCAGCAGCTTTGAGGGGGGGTATGAGCAGTTCTTC. Using reference TRBV11-2 and TRBJ2-1 for the parts outside the CDR3, the full variable domain is EAGVAQSPRYKIIEKRQSVAFWCNPISGHATLYWYQQILGQGPKLLIQFQNNGVVDDSQLPKDRFSAERLKGVDSTLKIQPAKLEDSAVYLCASSFEGGYEQFFGPGTRLTVL.

Details on this clone: The junction shows a germline mismatch at one end, possibly a read error. The chain is built from TRBV4-3 and TRBJ2-3; the D is unclear. Germline CDR1 and CDR2: LGHNA and YSLEER. CDR3 size: 16 residues. CDR3 sequence reads: CASSQATVLGTDTQYF. For the CDR3, the DNA is TGCGCCAGCAGCCAAGCGACCGTCTTGGGCACAGACACGCAGTATTTT.

The chain couples TRBV5-4 to TRBJ2-7; 10 nucleotides match TRBD1. With 1 base clipped from V and 4 bases from J, the junction kept 5 bases outside the gene matches. CDR1 and CDR2 from the germline V gene are SGHNT and YYREEE (reference sequence). The CDR3 runs to 15 residues. CDR3 nucleotide sequence: TGTGCCAGCAGCTTGCCTGGGACAGGGGTGTACGAGCAGTACTTC. Translated, it gives CASSLPGTGVYEQYF.

The chain uses TRBV1 and TRBJ2-1; no check of the table's D call, TRBD2, against the DNA was made. TRBV1 is marked as a pseudogene. The CDR3 consists of 18 residues. CDR3 nucleotide sequence: TGCACCAGCAGCCAAGAGTATCCAGCGGAAAGCTCCTACAATGAGCAGTTCTTC. It yields the protein CTSSQEYPAESSYNEQFF.

This clone was seen a handful of times. The rearrangement links TRBV6-5 to TRBJ2-1; D gene unclear. CDR1 and CDR2 (germline): MNHEY, SVGAGI. Between the trimmed V and J ends, which lost 0 bases and 5 bases, there was a span of 14 bases. The CDR3 sequence is 16 residues long. CDR3 loop: CASSYSGRQPNNEQFF. For the CDR3, the DNA is TGTGCCAGCAGTTACTCTGGCAGACAACCCAACAATGAGCAGTTCTTC.

The chain recombines TRBV29-1 with TRBJ2-7, with D tentatively TRBD1 (6 bases). CDR1 is SQVTM and CDR2 is ANQGSEA in the germline V gene. Trimming pared 2 bases from V and 1 base from J, leaving 15 bases between. This CDR3 has 15 residues. CDR3 loop: CSVERLDSPSYEQYF. The CDR3, as DNA: TGCAGCGTTGAAAGATTGGACAGCCCATCCTACGAGCAGTACTTC.

The chain has TRBV19 and TRBJ2-6; D remains ambiguous. The germline V and J ends were trimmed by 0 bases and 0 bases, with 12 bases remaining between them. Looked up from germline, CDR1 is LNHDA and CDR2 is SQIVND (reference sequence). The CDR3 has 18 amino acids. CDR3 sequence reads: CASSIDLLGPSGANVLTF. The CDR3 DNA reads TGTGCCAGTAGTATAGACCTCCTTGGCCCCTCTGGGGCCAACGTCCTGACTTTC. Supplemented by reference TRBV19 and TRBJ2-6, the full variable domain reads DGGITQSPKYLFRKEGQNVTLSCEQNLNHDAMYWYRQDPGQGLRLIYYSQIVNDFQKGDIAEGYSVSREKKESFPLTVTSAQKNPTAFYLCASSIDLLGPSGANVLTFGAGSRLTVL.

The chain employs TRBV27 and TRBJ2-7, with D tentatively TRBD1 (5 bases). The V end lost 2 bases, the J end lost 2 bases, and 10 bases lay between the germline ends. Per the germline V gene, CDR1 is MNHEY and CDR2 is SMNVEV (reference sequence). CDR3 length equals 14 residues. The CDR3 bases are TGTGCCAGCAGTTTAGCCCCAGGGACCTACGAGCAGTACTTC. This gives the protein CASSLAPGTYEQYF.

This chain joins TRBV10-3 and TRBJ2-5, with TRBD1 identical over 7 bases. Germline-derived CDR1 and CDR2 are ENHRY and SYGVKD. The ends lost 8 bases at V and 2 bases at J; junction bases unmatched: 11. The CDR3 loop spans 15 amino acids. The chain's CDR3 is CAIGVATGIQETQYF. The DNA of the CDR3 is TGTGCCATCGGTGTGGCGACAGGGATTCAAGAGACCCAGTACTTC.